This record concerns one TCR beta chain sequence. This CDR3 spans 15 amino acids. Trimming took off 3 bases at V and 1 base at J, with 13 bases between the two ends. Germline CDR1 reads SGHRS; CDR2 reads YFSETQ. These data come from a study of blood T cell repertoires in COVID-19. The method was immunoSEQ multiplex PCR; TCRdb's version includes in-frame clones alone and lacks a portion of them. This table has roughly 130,000 clones, approximately 81% appearing once. What was sequenced was peripheral blood. This sequence originates from a woman in her 30s who had recovered from COVID-19. The chain joins TRBV5-1 to TRBJ1-1; D call uncertain. CDR3 region: CASSSTLGRNTEAFF. In DNA, the CDR3 is TGCGCCAGCAGCTCGACTTTGGGGAGGAACACTGAAGCTTTCTTT. Supplemented by reference TRBV5-1 and TRBJ1-1, the full variable domain reads KAGVTQTPRYLIKTRGQQVTLSCSPISGHRSVSWYQQTPGQGLQFLFEYFSETQRNKGNFPGRFSGRQFSNSRSEMNVSTLELGDSALYLCASSSTLGRNTEAFFGQGTRLTVV.